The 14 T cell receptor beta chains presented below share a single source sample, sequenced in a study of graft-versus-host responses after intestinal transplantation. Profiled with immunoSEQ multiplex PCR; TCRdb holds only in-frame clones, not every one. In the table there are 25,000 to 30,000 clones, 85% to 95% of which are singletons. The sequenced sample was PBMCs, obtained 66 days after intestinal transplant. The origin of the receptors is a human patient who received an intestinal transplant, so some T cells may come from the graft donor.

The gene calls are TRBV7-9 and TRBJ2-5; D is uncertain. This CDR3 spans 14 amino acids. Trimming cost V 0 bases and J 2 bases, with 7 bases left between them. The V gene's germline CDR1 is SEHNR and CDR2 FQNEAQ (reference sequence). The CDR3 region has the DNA TGTGCCAGCAGCTTAGCCGGGCGACAAGAGACCCAGTACTTC. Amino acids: CASSLAGRQETQYF.

The CDR3 region is CASSQVSGTSEPNEQFF. The CDR3 DNA follows: TGCGCCAGCAGCCAAGTGTCCGGGACTAGCGAGCCAAATGAGCAGTTCTTC. The V gene is TRBV4-1, the J gene TRBJ2-1, with 10 bases aligning to TRBD2. Looked up from germline, CDR1 is MGHRA and CDR2 is YSYEKL. Germline trimming cut 1 base from V and 7 bases from J; bases unmatched to any gene: 10. The CDR3 is 17 residues long.

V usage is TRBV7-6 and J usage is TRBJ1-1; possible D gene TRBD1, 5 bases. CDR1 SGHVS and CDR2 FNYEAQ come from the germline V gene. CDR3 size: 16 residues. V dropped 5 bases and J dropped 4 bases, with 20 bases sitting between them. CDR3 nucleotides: TGTGCCAGCAGCACCCGACCAGGGTGGGGGACCACTGAAGCTTTCTTT. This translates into CASSTRPGWGTTEAFF.

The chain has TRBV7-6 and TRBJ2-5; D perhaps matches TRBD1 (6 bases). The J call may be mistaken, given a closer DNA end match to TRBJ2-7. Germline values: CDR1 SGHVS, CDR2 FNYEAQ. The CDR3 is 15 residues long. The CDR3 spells CASSFAGDFSYEQYF. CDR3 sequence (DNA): TGTGCCAGCAGCTTTGCAGGGGATTTTTCCTACGAGCAGTACTTC.

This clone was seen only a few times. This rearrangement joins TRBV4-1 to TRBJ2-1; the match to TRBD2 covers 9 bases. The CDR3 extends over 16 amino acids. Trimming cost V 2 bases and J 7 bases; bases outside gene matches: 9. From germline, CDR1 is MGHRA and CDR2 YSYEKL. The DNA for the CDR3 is TGCGCCAGCAGCCAACAGGGAGGCGGGAGGGCGAATGAGCAGTTCTTC. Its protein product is CASSQQGGGRANEQFF.

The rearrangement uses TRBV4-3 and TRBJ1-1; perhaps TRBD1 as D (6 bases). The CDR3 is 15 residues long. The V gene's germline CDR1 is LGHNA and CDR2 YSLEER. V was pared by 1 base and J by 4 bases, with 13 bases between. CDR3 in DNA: TGCGCCAGCAGCCAAGGCAGGGGTGGCACCACTGAAGCTTTCTTT. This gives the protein CASSQGRGGTTEAFF.

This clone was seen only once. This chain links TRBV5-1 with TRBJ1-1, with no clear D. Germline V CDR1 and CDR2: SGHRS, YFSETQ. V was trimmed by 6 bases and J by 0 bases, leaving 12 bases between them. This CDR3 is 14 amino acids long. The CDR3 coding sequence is TGCGCCAGCACAACGGCCTTCATGAACACTGAAGCTTTCTTT. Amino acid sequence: CASTTAFMNTEAFF.

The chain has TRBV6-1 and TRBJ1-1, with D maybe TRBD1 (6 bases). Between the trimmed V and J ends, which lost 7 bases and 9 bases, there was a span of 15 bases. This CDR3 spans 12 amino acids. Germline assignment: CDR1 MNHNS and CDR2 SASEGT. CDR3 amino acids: CASTENRVKAFF. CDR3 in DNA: TGTGCCAGCACCGAAAACAGGGTTAAAGCTTTCTTT.

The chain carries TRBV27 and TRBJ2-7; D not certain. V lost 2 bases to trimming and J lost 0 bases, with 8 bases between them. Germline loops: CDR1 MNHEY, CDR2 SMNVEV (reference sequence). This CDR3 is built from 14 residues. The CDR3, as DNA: TGTGCCAGCAGTTTAACCGGCAGCTCCTACGAGCAGTACTTC. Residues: CASSLTGSSYEQYF.

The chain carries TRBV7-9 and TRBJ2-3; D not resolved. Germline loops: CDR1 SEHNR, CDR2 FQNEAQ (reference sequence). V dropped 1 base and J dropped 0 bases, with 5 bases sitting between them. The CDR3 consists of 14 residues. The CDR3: CASSLGSSTDTQYF. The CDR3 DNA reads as TGTGCCAGCAGCTTAGGGTCTAGCACAGATACGCAGTATTTT.

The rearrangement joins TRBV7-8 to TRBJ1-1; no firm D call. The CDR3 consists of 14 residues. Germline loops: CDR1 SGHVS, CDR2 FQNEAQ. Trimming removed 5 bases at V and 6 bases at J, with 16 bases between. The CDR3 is CASSGKREHSEAFF. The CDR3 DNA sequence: TGTGCCAGCAGCGGAAAAAGGGAGCACTCTGAAGCTTTCTTT.

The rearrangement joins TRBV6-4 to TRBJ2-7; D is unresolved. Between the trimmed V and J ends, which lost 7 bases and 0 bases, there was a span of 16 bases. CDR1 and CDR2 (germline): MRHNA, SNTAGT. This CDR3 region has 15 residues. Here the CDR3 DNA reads TGTGCCAGCACCGCCTCTCCGGGTAGCTCCTACGAGCAGTACTTC. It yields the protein CASTASPGSSYEQYF.

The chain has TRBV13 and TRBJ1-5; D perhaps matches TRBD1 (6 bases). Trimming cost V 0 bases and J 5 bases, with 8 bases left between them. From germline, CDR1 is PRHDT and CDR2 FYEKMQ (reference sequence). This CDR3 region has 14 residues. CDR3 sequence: CASSLGGGYQPQHF. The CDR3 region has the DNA TGTGCCAGCAGCTTAGGGGGGGGCTATCAGCCCCAGCATTTT. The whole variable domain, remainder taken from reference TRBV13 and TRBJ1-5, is AAGVIQSPRHLIKEKRETATLKCYPIPRHDTVYWYQQGPGQDPQFLISFYEKMQSDKGSIPDRFSAQQFSDYHSELNMSSLELGDSALYFCASSLGGGYQPQHFGDGTRLSIL.

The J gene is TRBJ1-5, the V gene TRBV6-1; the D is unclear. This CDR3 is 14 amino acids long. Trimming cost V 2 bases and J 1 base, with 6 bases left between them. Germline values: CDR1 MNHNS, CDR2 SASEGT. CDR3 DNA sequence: TGTGCCAGCAGTGAAAACGGAAGCAATCAGCCCCAGCATTTT. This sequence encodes CASSENGSNQPQHF.